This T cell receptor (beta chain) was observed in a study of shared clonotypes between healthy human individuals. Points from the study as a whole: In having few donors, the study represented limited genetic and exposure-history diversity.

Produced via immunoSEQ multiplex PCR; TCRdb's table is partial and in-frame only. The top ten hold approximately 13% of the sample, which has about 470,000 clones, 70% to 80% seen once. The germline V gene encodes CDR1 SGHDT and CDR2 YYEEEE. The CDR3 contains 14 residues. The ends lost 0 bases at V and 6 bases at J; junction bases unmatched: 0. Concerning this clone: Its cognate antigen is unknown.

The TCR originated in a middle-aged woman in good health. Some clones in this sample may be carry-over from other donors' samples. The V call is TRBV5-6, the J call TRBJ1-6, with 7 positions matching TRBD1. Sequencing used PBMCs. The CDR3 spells CASSLDRGNSPLHF. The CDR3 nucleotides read TGTGCCAGCAGCTTGGACAGGGGTAATTCACCCCTCCACTTT.